The source of this T cell receptor beta chain is a study of PD-1 blockade in classical Hodgkin lymphoma. On this clone itself: The antigen is not known.

All patients experienced relapse after autologous stem cell transplantation, and brentuximab vedotin exposure was variable. Only in-frame clones appear in the TCRdb table, and some are missing; sequencing was by immunoSEQ multiplex PCR. The sample carries approximately 60,000 clones, roughly 88% recorded once. Notes on the study in general: Baseline TCR diversity was reportedly lower in newly diagnosed patients than healthy donors. Patients who began taking nivolumab under 1 year after ASCT were left out. Baseline diversity in complete responders resembled that of newly diagnosed patients. Diversity in CD4+ TCRs, unlike that measured in CD8+ TCRs, had risen significantly by C4D1.

Germline V gene sequence: CDR1 SGHTA, CDR2 FQGTGA. There are 15 residues in the CDR3. The germline V and J ends were trimmed by 1 base and 2 bases, with 11 bases remaining between them. The specimen was peripheral blood mononuclear cells (PBMCs), collected at baseline. The chain is built from TRBV7-3 and TRBJ1-1, with D unclear. This clonotype was obtained from a human donor with classical Hodgkin lymphoma. CDR3 DNA sequence: TGTGCCAGCAGCTTAAGATCGAGGGAAAACACTGAAGCTTTCTTT. It yields the protein CASSLRSRENTEAFF.